The 10 T cell receptor beta chains below come from one sample, sequenced in a study of response to subunit inactivated influenza vaccine. TCRdb passed the RT-PCR reads through MiXCR, listing each CDR3 protein once. The sample includes 650,000 to 800,000 distinct CDR3 sequences, approximately 15% seen only once; the top ten take 5.5% to 7%. The sample consisted of PBMCs from blood, taken roughly 2 weeks before vaccination. Every receptor here comes from a middle-aged man who received an inactivated influenza vaccine.

This clonotype was observed a few times. The chain is built from TRBV12-3 or TRBV12-4 and TRBJ1-4; D remains ambiguous. V shed 3 bases and J shed 7 bases, with 12 bases lying between them. CDR3 length equals 14 residues. The CDR3 DNA follows: TGTGCCAGCAGTTTGTCCCTAAAGGTTGAAAAACTGTTTTTT. It codes for CASSLSLKVEKLFF.

In this sample, this clonotype turned up a few times. V and J are TRBV5-6 and TRBJ1-1; no firm D call. The length of the CDR3 is 14 residues. Looked up from germline, CDR1 is SGHDT and CDR2 is YYEEEE. V dropped 0 bases and J dropped 1 base, with 7 bases sitting between them. CDR3 in amino acids: CASSLDVGNTEAFF. CDR3 DNA: TGTGCCAGCAGCTTGGATGTGGGGAACACTGAAGCTTTCTTT.

This chain links TRBV20-1 with TRBJ1-2; 9 bases agree with TRBD1. CDR1 is DFQATT, CDR2 SNEGSKA, per germline (reference sequence). J lost 6 bases, V lost 4 bases, and 9 bases had no gene match. CDR3 length: 14 amino acids. CDR3 protein: CSAITPGQGNGYTF. CDR3 in DNA: TGCAGTGCTATTACACCGGGACAGGGAAATGGCTACACCTTC.

This clonotype was seen many times. The chain employs TRBV20-1 and TRBJ2-1; 11 positions agree with TRBD2. The length of the CDR3 is 16 residues. V dropped 5 bases and J dropped 5; count of bases not matched to a gene: 11. The germline gives CDR1 DFQATT, CDR2 SNEGSKA (reference sequence). CDR3 amino acids: CSAYNSGRAQNNEQFF. DNA for the CDR3: TGCAGTGCTTATAATAGCGGGAGGGCCCAAAACAATGAGCAGTTCTTC.

This clonotype has a count of ten or more. The chain uses TRBV27 and TRBJ2-1; no clear D. Trimming removed 0 bases at V and 9 bases at J, with 6 bases between. CDR3 length: 12 residues. CDR1 is MNHEY and CDR2 is SMNVEV in the germline V gene (reference sequence). In DNA form, the CDR3 reads TGTGCCAGCAGTTTATCTGGCGGTGAGCAGTTCTTC. Protein product: CASSLSGGEQFF.

The rearrangement joins TRBV19 to TRBJ1-2; perhaps TRBD1 as D (5 bases). V lost 5 bases to trimming and J lost 4 bases, with 17 bases between them. Germline V gene data show CDR1 as LNHDA and CDR2 as SQIVND (reference sequence). The CDR3 runs 15 residues. CDR3 DNA: TGTGCCAGTAGTCCCTCGACAGTGGGCCTCTATGGCTACACCTTC. Translation: CASSPSTVGLYGYTF. The full variable domain, its missing parts supplied by reference TRBV19 and TRBJ1-2, is DGGITQSPKYLFRKEGQNVTLSCEQNLNHDAMYWYRQDPGQGLRLIYYSQIVNDFQKGDIAEGYSVSREKKESFPLTVTSAQKNPTAFYLCASSPSTVGLYGYTFGSGTRLTVV.

In this sample, this clonotype turned up a few times. CDR3 bases: TGTGCCAGCAGCTTCACGACAGGGCAAAACAATCAGCCCCAGCATTTT. Amino acids: CASSFTTGQNNQPQHF. The genes are TRBV5-5 and TRBJ1-5; 7 bases are a match to TRBD1. CDR1 SGHKS and CDR2 YYEKEE come from the germline V gene (reference sequence). This CDR3 spans 16 amino acids. V trimming: 2 bases; J trimming: 3 bases; junction bases outside the gene matches: 8.

This clonotype was found a few times. The chain links TRBV7-9 to TRBJ2-4, with D unclear. Germline CDR1 SEHNR, CDR2 FQNEAQ (reference sequence). V was clipped by 3 bases and J by 0 bases, with 9 bases between them. There are 15 residues in the CDR3. As DNA, the CDR3 is TGTGCCAGCAGCTTGCCCACTTTAGCCAAAAACATTCAGTACTTC. Protein product: CASSLPTLAKNIQYF. The full variable domain, completed using reference TRBV7-9 and TRBJ2-4, is DTGVSQNPRHKITKRGQNVTFRCDPISEHNRLYWYRQTLGQGPEFLTYFQNEAQLEKSRLLSDRFSAERPKGSFSTLEIQRTEQGDSAMYLCASSLPTLAKNIQYFGAGTRLSVL.

V gene TRBV14 combines with J gene TRBJ2-3; possibly TRBD1 for D (5 bases). The V end lost 4 bases, the J end lost 8 bases, and 19 bases lay between the germline ends. The CDR3 is 15 residues long. The germline V gene has CDR1 SGHDN and CDR2 FVKESK. CDR3 bases: TGTGCCAGCAGCCGCGTTTGGCCAGATCAGGGTACGCAGTATTTT. Translating it yields CASSRVWPDQGTQYF.

This chain uses TRBV27 with TRBJ2-6, with TRBD2 matching 7 bases. The length of the CDR3 is 16 residues. Unmatched junction bases numbered 8, after V lost 7 bases and J lost 2 bases. The germline V gene has CDR1 MNHEY and CDR2 SMNVEV (reference sequence). This CDR3 is CASTGGSQAGANVLTF. The CDR3 DNA reads as TGTGCCAGCACGGGGGGATCCCAGGCTGGGGCCAACGTCCTGACTTTC.